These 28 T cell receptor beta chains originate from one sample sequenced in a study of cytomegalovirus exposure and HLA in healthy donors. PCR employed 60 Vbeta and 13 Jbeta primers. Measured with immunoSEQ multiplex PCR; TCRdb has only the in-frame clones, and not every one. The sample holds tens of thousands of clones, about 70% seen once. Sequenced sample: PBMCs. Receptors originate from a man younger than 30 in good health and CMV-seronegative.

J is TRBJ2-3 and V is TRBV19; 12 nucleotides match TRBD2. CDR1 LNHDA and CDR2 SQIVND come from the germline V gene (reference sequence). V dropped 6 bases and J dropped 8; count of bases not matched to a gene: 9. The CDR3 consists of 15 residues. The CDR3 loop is CASSSLAGGWGTQYF. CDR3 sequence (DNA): TGTGCCAGTAGCTCACTAGCGGGGGGTTGGGGTACGCAGTATTTT. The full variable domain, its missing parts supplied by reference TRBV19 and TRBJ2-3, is DGGITQSPKYLFRKEGQNVTLSCEQNLNHDAMYWYRQDPGQGLRLIYYSQIVNDFQKGDIAEGYSVSREKKESFPLTVTSAQKNPTAFYLCASSSLAGGWGTQYFGPGTRLTVL.

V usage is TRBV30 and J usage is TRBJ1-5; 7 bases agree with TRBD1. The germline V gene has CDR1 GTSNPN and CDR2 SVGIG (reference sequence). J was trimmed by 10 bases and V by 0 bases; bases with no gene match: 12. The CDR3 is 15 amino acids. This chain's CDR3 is CAWSVQEGARGPQHF. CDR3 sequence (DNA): TGTGCCTGGAGTGTACAGGAGGGGGCGAGGGGTCCCCAGCATTTT.

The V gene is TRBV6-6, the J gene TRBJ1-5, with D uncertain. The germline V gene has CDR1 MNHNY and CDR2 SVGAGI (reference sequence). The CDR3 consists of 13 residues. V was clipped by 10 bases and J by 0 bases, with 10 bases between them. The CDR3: CATTDYSNQPQHF. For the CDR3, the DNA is TGTGCCACCACGGACTATAGCAATCAGCCCCAGCATTTT.

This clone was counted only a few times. The CDR3 reads CASSVAGENTGELFF. DNA of the CDR3: TGTGCCAGCAGCGTAGCGGGGGAGAACACCGGGGAGCTGTTTTTT. The chain uses TRBV9 and TRBJ2-2; tentatively, D is TRBD2 (6 bases). Trimming removed 0 bases at V and 1 base at J, with 7 bases between. Per the germline V gene, CDR1 is SGDLS and CDR2 is YYNGEE. CDR3 size: 15 residues.

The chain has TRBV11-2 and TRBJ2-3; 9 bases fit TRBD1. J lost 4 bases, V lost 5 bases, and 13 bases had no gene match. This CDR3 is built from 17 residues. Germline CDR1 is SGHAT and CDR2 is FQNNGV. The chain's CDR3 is CASSPRGEGQGPDTQYF. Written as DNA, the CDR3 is TGTGCCAGCAGCCCCAGGGGGGAGGGACAGGGTCCAGATACGCAGTATTTT.

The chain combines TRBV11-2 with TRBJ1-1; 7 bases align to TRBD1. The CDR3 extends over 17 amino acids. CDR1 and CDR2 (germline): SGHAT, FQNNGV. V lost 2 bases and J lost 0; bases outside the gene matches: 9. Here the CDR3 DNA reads TGTGCCAGCAGCTTACTCGACAGGGAGATCATGAACACTGAAGCTTTCTTT. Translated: CASSLLDREIMNTEAFF.

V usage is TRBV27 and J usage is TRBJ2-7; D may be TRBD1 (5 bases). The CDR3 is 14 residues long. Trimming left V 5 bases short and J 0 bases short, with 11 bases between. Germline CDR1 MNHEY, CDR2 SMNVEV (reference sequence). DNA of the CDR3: TGTGCCAGCAGTCCCTACAGGTACTCCTACGAGCAGTACGTC. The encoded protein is CASSPYRYSYEQYV.

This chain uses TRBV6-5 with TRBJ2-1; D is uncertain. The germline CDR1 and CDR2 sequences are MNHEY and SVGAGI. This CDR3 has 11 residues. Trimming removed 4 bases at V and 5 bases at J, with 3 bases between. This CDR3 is CASSWHNEQFF. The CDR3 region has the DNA TGTGCCAGCAGTTGGCACAATGAGCAGTTCTTC.

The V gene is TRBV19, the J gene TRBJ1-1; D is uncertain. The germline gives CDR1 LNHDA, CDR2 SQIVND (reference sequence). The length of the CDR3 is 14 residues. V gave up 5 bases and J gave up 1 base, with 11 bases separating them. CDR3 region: CASSALGGNTEAFF. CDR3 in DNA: TGTGCCAGTAGTGCCCTCGGCGGGAACACTGAAGCTTTCTTT.

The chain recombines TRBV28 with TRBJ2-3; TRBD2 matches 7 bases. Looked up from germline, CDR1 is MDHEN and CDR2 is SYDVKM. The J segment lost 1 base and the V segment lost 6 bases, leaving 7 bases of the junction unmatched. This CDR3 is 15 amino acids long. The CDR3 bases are TGTGCCAGCAGCCCTGCGGGGGACCGCACAGATACGCAGTATTTT. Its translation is CASSPAGDRTDTQYF.

As DNA, the CDR3 is TGTGCCAGCAGCGCATCGGTGAACACTGAAGCTTTCTTT. Amino acids: CASSASVNTEAFF. The chain employs TRBV9 and TRBJ1-1; D gene unclear. The germline gives CDR1 SGDLS, CDR2 YYNGEE. This CDR3 is built from 13 residues. The ends were cut back, 3 bases at V and 0 bases at J, with 6 bases in the middle.

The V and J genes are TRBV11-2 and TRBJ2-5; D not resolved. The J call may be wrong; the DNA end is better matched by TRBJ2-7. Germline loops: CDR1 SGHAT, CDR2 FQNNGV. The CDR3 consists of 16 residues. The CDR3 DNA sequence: TGTGCCAGCAGCTTAATGGGCCAGCTGCCCGGCTACGAGCAGTACTTC. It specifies CASSLMGQLPGYEQYF.

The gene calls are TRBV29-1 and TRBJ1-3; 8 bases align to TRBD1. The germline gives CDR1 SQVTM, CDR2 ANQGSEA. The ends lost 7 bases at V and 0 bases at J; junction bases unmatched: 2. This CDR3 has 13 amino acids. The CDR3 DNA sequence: TGCAGCGGGACAGGGTTCTCTGGAAACACCATATATTTT. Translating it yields CSGTGFSGNTIYF.

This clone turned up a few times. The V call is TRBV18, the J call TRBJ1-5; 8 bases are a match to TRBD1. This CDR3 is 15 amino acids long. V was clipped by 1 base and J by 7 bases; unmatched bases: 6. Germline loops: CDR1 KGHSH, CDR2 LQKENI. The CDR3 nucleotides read TGTGCCAGCTCACCACAGACAGGGGCGGGACAGCCCCAGCATTTT. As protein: CASSPQTGAGQPQHF.

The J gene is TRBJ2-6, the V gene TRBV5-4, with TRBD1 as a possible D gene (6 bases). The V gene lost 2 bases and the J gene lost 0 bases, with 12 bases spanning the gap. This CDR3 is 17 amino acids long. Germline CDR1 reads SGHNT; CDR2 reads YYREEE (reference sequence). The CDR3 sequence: CASSFAGTPSGANVLTF. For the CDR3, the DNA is TGTGCCAGCAGCTTCGCCGGGACACCCTCTGGGGCCAACGTCCTGACTTTC.

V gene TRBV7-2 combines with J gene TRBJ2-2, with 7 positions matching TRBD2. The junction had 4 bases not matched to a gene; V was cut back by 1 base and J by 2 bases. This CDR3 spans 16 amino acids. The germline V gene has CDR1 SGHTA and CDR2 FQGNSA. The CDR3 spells CASSLDSGLNTGELFF. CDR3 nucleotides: TGTGCCAGCAGCTTAGATAGCGGGCTAAACACCGGGGAGCTGTTTTTT.

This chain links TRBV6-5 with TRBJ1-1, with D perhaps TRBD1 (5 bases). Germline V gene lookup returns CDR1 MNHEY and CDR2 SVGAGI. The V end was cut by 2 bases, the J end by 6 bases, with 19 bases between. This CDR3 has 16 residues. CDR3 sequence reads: CASSYLGLGDRAEAFF. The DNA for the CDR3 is TGTGCCAGCAGTTACCTAGGCCTAGGGGATAGGGCTGAAGCTTTCTTT.

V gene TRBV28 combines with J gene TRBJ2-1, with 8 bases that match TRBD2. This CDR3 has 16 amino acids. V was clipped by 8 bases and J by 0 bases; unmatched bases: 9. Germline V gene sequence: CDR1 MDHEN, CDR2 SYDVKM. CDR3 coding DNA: TGTGCCAGCGGGTCCATAGCGGGGACCTCCTACAATGAGCAGTTCTTC. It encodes CASGSIAGTSYNEQFF. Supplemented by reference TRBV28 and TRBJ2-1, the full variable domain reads DVKVTQSSRYLVKRTGEKVFLECVQDMDHENMFWYRQDPGLGLRLIYFSYDVKMKEKGDIPEGYSVSREKKERFSLILESASTNQTSMYLCASGSIAGTSYNEQFFGPGTRLTVL.

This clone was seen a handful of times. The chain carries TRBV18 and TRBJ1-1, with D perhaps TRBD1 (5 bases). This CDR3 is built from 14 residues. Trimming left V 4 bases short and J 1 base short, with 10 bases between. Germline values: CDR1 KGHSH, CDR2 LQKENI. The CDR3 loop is CASSLSGGNTEAFF. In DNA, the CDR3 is TGTGCCAGCTCACTTTCCGGGGGGAACACTGAAGCTTTCTTT.

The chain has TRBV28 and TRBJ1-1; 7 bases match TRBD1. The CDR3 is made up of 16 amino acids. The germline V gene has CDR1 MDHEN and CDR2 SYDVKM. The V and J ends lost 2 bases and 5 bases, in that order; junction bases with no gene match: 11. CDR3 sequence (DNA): TGTGCCAGCAGTTTAAAGGGAGACAGGGAGTTAACTGAAGCTTTCTTT. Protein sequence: CASSLKGDRELTEAFF.

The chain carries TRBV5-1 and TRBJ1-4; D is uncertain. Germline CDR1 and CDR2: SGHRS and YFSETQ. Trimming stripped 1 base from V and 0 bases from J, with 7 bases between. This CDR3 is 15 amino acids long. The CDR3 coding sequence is TGCGCCAGCAGCTTGAATCCTGCAACTAATGAAAAACTGTTTTTT. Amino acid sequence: CASSLNPATNEKLFF.

CDR3: CASILTWTGPASSYGYTF. Written as DNA, the CDR3 is TGTGCCAGCATCCTTACTTGGACAGGGCCTGCTTCTTCCTATGGCTACACCTTC. The chain carries TRBV9 and TRBJ1-2, with 8 bases fitting TRBD1. The germline V gene has CDR1 SGDLS and CDR2 YYNGEE. Losses at the gene ends were 6 bases for V and 4 bases for J; bases not matched to a gene: 20. This CDR3 spans 18 amino acids.

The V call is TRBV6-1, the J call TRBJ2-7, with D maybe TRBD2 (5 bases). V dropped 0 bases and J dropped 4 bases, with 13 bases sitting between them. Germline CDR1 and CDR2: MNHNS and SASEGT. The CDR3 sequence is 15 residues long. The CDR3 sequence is CASSEALALGYEQYV. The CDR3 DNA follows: TGTGCCAGCAGTGAAGCTTTAGCGCTGGGGTACGAGCAGTACGTC.

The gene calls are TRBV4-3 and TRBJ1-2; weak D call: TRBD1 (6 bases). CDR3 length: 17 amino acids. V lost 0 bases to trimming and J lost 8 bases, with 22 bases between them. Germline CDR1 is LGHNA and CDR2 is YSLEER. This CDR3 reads CASSQDDSRQAVKGYTF. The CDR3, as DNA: TGCGCCAGCAGCCAAGATGATTCGAGACAGGCCGTTAAGGGCTACACCTTC.

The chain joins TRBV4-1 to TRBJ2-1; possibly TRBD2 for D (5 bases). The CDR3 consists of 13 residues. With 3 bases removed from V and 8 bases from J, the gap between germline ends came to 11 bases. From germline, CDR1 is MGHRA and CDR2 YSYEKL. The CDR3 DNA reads TGCGCCAGCAGCCACACGCTCGGGGATGAGCAGTTCTTC. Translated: CASSHTLGDEQFF.

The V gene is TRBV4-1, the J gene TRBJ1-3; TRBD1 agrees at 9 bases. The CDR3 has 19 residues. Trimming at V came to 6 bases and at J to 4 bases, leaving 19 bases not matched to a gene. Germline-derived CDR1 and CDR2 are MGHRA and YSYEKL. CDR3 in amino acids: CASSPKPTLGQGLGNTIYF. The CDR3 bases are TGCGCCAGCAGTCCAAAACCTACTCTCGGACAGGGGTTGGGAAACACCATATATTTT.

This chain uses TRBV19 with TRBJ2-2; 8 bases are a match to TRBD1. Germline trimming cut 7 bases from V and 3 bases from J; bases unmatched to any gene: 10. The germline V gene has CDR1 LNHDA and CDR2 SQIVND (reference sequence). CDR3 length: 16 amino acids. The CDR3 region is CASTDFGQGDTGELFF. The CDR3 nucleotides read TGTGCCAGTACCGATTTTGGACAGGGCGACACCGGGGAGCTGTTTTTT.

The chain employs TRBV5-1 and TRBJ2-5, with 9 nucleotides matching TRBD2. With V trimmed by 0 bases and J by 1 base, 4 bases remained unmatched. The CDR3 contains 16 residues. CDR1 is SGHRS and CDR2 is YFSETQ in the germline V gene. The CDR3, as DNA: TGCGCCAGCAGCTTGGGCGGCGGGGGGGCCCAAGAGACCCAGTACTTC. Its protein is CASSLGGGGAQETQYF.